Following are 10 T cell receptor beta chains from one sample sequenced in a study of T cells in women clearing cervical HPV infection. Method: immunoSEQ multiplex PCR; TCRdb's copy keeps in-frame clones and lacks some. The sample table includes tens of thousands of clones. The sample consisted of blood buffy coat. The receptors were gathered from a woman between 18 and 70 years old with a cervical HPV16 infection that either progressed to CIN3+ or cleared (not recorded which).

A note on this clone: Read sequence stops 3 residues before the CDR3 end, and the germline J gene provides the missing end. The rearrangement links TRBV2 to TRBJ1-2, with a possible D match to TRBD1 (5 bases). Per the germline V gene, CDR1 is SNHLY and CDR2 is FYNNEI. The CDR3 extends over 12 amino acids. V lost 7 bases to trimming and J lost 7 bases, with 13 bases between them. The CDR3 DNA, read in part, is TGTGCCAGCACGGCCGTGGGGGGTGGC. The encoded protein is CASTAVGGG. The entire CDR3 sequence reads CASTAVGGGYTF.

Comment on this clone: The sequence runs out 3 residues before the end of the CDR3; the remainder is reconstructed from the germline J gene. This chain uses TRBV12-3 or TRBV12-4 with TRBJ2-7; possible D gene TRBD2, 7 bases. V was clipped by 0 bases and J by 6 bases, with 12 bases between them. The CDR3 contains 14 residues. CDR3 residues: CASSLAGGPFEQYF. The covered CDR3 bases are TGTGCCAGCAGTTTAGCGGGGGGGCCCTTCGAG.

Notes on this clone: Read sequence stops 3 residues before the CDR3 end, and the germline J gene provides the missing end. J is TRBJ2-2 and V is TRBV20-1; 8 nucleotides match TRBD2. Germline CDR1 reads DFQATT; CDR2 reads SNEGSKA (reference sequence). Trimming removed 0 bases from V and 3 bases from J; junction bases left unmatched: 3. The CDR3 sequence is 15 residues long. The CDR3 protein is CSARDPGGDTGELFF. The sequenced CDR3 bases are TGCAGTGCTAGAGATCCGGGAGGGGACACCGGGGAG.

As to this clone: Sequencing ends 3 residues short of the CDR3 end; the germline J gene provides the rest. The rearrangement joins TRBV30 to TRBJ2-5; possibly TRBD2 for D (7 bases). With 0 bases removed from V and 1 base from J, the gap between germline ends came to 12 bases. Germline V gene data show CDR1 as GTSNPN and CDR2 as SVGIG (reference sequence). The CDR3 length is 15 residues. CDR3 region: CAWSVRGAPQETQYF. The sequenced CDR3 bases are TGTGCCTGGAGTGTACGGGGGGCCCCCCAAGAGACC.

With respect to this clone: Read sequence stops 3 residues before the CDR3 end, and the germline J gene provides the missing end. The rearrangement uses TRBV19 and TRBJ1-5; D possibly corresponds to TRBD1 (6 bases). The ends were cut back, 7 bases at V and 0 bases at J, with 16 bases in the middle. Germline V gene sequence: CDR1 LNHDA, CDR2 SQIVND (reference sequence). This CDR3 has 16 residues. The CDR3 spells CASTPQGFPSNQPQHF. The sequenced CDR3 bases are TGTGCCAGTACCCCACAGGGATTCCCTAGCAATCAGCCC.

With respect to this clone: An end of the junction differs from the germline gene, which may be a read error. The read finishes 3 residues shy of the CDR3 end, and the germline J gene is used to complete it. Other DNA sequences within the sample encode an identical CDR3. The chain carries TRBV19 and TRBJ1-3; no clear D. This CDR3 comprises 15 residues. Looked up from germline, CDR1 is LNHDA and CDR2 is SQIVND (reference sequence). CDR3 protein: CASSETRFSGNTIYF. Incomplete CDR3 DNA: TGTGCCAGTAGTGAGACAAGGTTCTCTGGAAACACT. Full variable domain (rest looked up from reference TRBV19 and TRBJ1-3): DGGITQSPKYLFRKEGQNVTLSCEQNLNHDAMYWYRQDPGQGLRLIYYSQIVNDFQKGDIAEGYSVSREKKESFPLTVTSAQKNPTAFYLCASSETRFSGNTIYFGEGSWLTVV.

As for this clone: The read ends 3 residues shy of where the CDR3 ends; the end is completed using the germline J gene. J is TRBJ2-7 and V is TRBV20-1; maybe TRBD2 (6 bases). The CDR3 extends over 15 amino acids. Trimming shortened V by 5 bases and J by 3 bases, and 20 bases separated the two germline ends. Germline assignment: CDR1 DFQATT and CDR2 SNEGSKA (reference sequence). The CDR3 reads CSAGLGGGRGYEQYF. The sequenced part of the CDR3 DNA is TGCAGTGCTGGTCTCGGCGGAGGGCGGGGCTACGAG.

Here the CDR3 reads CSANLGQYGYTF. The covered CDR3 bases are TGCAGTGCTAACTTAGGACAGTATGGC. The chain recombines TRBV20-1 with TRBJ1-2; D might be TRBD1 (6 bases). The CDR3 is cut off 3 residues early in the read; its end comes from the germline J gene. Germline CDR1 is DFQATT and CDR2 is SNEGSKA (reference sequence). There are 12 residues in the CDR3. V lost 4 bases and J 5 bases, leaving 11 bases between the germline ends.

Comments on this clone: The read ends 3 residues shy of where the CDR3 ends; the end is completed using the germline J gene. V usage is TRBV19 and J usage is TRBJ1-5, with TRBD1 identical over 8 bases. Germline CDR1 is LNHDA and CDR2 is SQIVND (reference sequence). V gave up 3 bases and J gave up 5 bases; unmatched junction bases: 12. The CDR3 totals 17 residues. The CDR3 DNA, read in part, is TGTGCCAGTAGTATCAAACAGGGGGGTGTACTGGATCAGCCC. It codes for CASSIKQGGVLDQP. The full CDR3 reads CASSIKQGGVLDQPQHF.

A note on this clone: Coverage ceases 3 residues before the CDR3 finishes, and the germline J gene fills in the end. This rearrangement joins TRBV2 to TRBJ2-1; no clear D gene. The CDR3 is 11 amino acids. From germline, CDR1 is SNHLY and CDR2 FYNNEI. Trimming stripped 8 bases from V and 5 bases from J, with 7 bases between. CDR3 DNA (partial): TGTGCCAGCCTAATAGACAATGAG. Residues: CASLIDNE. The complete CDR3 sequence is CASLIDNEQFF.